The present T cell receptor (beta chain) was sequenced within a study of CD8 T cells in ankylosing spondylitis. Study-level points and caveats: A motif in TCR beta, a set of roughly 8 highly homologous variants, appeared characteristic of ankylosing spondylitis blood.

Construction of TCR beta libraries was performed using quantitative 5'-RACE with molecular barcodes. TCRdb independently ran MiXCR on the 5' RACE reads; one entry per CDR3 protein. The data contain about 750,000 distinct CDR3 sequences, around 17% of them singletons. This clonotype was detected a few times. Its antigen is still unknown. Trimming cost V 4 bases and J 1 base, with 16 bases left between them. Germline V gene sequence: CDR1 SGHNT, CDR2 YYREEE (reference sequence). The CDR3 runs 16 residues. Source material: blood, either unsorted or a sorted T cell fraction (not recorded which). The receptor comes from a male donor with ankylosing spondylitis. V usage is TRBV5-4 and J usage is TRBJ2-3, with D perhaps TRBD1 or TRBD2 (5 bases each). Written as DNA, the CDR3 is TGTGCCAGCAGCCCGGGGCCCGGCGGAGGCACAGATACGCAGTATTTT. It codes for CASSPGPGGGTDTQYF. The whole variable domain, filled in from reference TRBV5-4 and TRBJ2-3, reads ETGVTQSPTHLIKTRGQQVTLRCSSQSGHNTVSWYQQALGQGPQFIFQYYREEENGRGNFPPRFSGLQFPNYSSELNVNALELDDSALYLCASSPGPGGGTDTQYFGPGTRLTVL.